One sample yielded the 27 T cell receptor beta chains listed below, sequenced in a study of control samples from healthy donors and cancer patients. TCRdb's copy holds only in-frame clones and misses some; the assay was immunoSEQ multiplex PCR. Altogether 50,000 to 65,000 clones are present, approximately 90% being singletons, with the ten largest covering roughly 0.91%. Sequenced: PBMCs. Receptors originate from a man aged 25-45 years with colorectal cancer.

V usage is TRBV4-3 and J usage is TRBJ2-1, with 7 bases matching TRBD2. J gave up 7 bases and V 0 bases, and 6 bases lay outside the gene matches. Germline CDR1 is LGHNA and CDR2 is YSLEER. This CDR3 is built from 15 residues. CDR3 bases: TGCGCCAGCAGCCAAGAGATAGGGAGGGTGAATGAGCAGTTCTTC. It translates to CASSQEIGRVNEQFF.

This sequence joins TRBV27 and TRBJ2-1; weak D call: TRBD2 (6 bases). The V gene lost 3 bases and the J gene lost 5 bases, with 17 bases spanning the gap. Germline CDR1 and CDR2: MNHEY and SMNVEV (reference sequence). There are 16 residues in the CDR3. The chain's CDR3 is CASSLGLPLLNNEQFF. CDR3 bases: TGTGCCAGCAGTTTGGGACTGCCCCTCCTAAACAATGAGCAGTTCTTC.

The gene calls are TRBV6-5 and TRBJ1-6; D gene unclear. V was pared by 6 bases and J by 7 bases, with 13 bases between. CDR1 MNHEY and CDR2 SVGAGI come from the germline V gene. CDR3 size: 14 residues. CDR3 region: CASRLSPGNSPLHF. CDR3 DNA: TGTGCCAGCAGACTCTCTCCGGGGAATTCACCCCTCCACTTT.

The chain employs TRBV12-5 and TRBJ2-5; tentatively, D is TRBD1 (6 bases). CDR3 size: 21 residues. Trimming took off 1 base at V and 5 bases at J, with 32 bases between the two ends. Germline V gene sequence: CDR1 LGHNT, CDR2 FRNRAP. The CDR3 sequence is CASGLALFPGHRKDSRETQYF. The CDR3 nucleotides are TGTGCTAGTGGTTTGGCACTCTTCCCGGGACACAGAAAGGATAGTAGGGAGACCCAGTACTTC.

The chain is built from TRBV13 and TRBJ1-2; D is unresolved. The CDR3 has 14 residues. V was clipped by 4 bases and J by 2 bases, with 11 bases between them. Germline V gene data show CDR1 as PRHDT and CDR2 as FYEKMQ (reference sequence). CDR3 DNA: TGTGCCAGCAGCTCTTGGACCGCGAACTATGGCTACACCTTC. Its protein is CASSSWTANYGYTF.

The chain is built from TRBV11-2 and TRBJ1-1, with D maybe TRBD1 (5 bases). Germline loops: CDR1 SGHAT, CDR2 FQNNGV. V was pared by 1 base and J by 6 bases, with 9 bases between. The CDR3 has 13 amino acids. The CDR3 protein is CASSLAGTSEAFF. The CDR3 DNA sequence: TGTGCCAGCAGCTTAGCGGGGACCTCTGAAGCTTTCTTT.

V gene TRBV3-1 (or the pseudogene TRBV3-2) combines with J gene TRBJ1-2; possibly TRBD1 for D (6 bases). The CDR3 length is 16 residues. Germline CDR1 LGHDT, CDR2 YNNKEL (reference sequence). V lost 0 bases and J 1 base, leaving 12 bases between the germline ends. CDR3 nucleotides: TGTGCCAGCAGCCAAGAACGGGACACAAGTAACTATGGCTACACCTTC. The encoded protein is CASSQERDTSNYGYTF.

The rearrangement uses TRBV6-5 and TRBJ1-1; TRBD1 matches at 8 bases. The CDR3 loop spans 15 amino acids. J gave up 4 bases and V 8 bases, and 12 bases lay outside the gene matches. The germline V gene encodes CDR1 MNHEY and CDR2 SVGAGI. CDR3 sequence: CASLLTGGRGTEAFF. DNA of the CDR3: TGTGCCAGCCTATTAACAGGGGGAAGAGGCACTGAAGCTTTCTTT.

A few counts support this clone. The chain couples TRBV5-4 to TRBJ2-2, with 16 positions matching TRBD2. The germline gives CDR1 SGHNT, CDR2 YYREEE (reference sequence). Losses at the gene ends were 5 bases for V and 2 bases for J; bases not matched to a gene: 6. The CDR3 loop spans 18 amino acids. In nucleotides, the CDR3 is TGTGCCAGCAGGCCGGGACTAGCGGGGGGGATTAACACCGGGGAGCTGTTTTTT. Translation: CASRPGLAGGINTGELFF.

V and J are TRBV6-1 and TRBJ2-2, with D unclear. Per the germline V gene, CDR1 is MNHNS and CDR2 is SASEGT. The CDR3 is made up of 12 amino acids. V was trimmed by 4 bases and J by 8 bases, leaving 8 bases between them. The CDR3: CASSVGFGELFF. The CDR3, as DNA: TGTGCCAGCAGTGTAGGTTTTGGGGAGCTGTTTTTT.

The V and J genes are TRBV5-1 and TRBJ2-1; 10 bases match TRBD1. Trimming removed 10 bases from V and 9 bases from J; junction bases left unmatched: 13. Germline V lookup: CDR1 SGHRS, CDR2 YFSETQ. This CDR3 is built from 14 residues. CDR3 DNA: TGCGCCTGCGGCGGGGACAGGGGAGTGGGTGAGCAGTTCTTC. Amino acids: CACGGDRGVGEQFF.

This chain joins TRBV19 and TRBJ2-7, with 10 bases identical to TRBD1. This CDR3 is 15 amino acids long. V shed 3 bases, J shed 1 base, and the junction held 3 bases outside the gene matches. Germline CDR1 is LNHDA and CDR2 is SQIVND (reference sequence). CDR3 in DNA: TGTGCCAGTAGTATTTCGGGACAGGGGTCCTACGAGCAGTACGTC. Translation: CASSISGQGSYEQYV.

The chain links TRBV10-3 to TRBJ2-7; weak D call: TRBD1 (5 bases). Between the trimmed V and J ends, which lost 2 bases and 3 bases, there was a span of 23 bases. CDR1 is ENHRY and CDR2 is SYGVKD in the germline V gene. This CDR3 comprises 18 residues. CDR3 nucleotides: TGTGCCATCAGTGAGCCCCCAATGGGGCAAGGTTTTCGCTACGAGCAGTACTTC. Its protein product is CAISEPPMGQGFRYEQYF.

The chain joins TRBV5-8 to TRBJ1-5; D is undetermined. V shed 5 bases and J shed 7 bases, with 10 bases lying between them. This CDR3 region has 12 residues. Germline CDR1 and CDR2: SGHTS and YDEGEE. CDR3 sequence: CASRARGQPQHF. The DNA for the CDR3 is TGTGCCAGCAGGGCCCGAGGGCAGCCCCAGCATTTT. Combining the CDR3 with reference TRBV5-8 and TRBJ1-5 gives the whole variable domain EAGVTQSPTHLIKTRGQQATLRCSPISGHTSVYWYQQALGLGLQFLLWYDEGEERNRGNFPPRFSGRQFPNYSSELNVNALELEDSALYLCASRARGQPQHFGDGTRLSIL.

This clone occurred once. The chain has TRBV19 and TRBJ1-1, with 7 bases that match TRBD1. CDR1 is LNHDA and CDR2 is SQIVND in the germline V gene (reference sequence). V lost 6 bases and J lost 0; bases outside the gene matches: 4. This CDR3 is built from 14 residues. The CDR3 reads CASSRQGVNTEAFF. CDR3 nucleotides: TGTGCCAGTAGCCGTCAGGGGGTGAACACTGAAGCTTTCTTT. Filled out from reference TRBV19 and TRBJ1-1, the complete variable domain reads DGGITQSPKYLFRKEGQNVTLSCEQNLNHDAMYWYRQDPGQGLRLIYYSQIVNDFQKGDIAEGYSVSREKKESFPLTVTSAQKNPTAFYLCASSRQGVNTEAFFGQGTRLTVV.

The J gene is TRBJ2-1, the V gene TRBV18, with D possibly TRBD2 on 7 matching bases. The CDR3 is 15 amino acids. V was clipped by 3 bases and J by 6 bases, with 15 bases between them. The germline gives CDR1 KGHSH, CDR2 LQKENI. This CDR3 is CASSPRGGGSNEQFF. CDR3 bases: TGTGCCAGCTCACCCCGGGGAGGGGGGTCCAATGAGCAGTTCTTC. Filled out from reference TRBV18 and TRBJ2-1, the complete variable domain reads NAGVMQNPRHLVRRRGQEARLRCSPMKGHSHVYWYRQLPEEGLKFMVYLQKENIIDESGMPKERFSAEFPKEGPSILRIQQVVRGDSAAYFCASSPRGGGSNEQFFGPGTRLTVL.

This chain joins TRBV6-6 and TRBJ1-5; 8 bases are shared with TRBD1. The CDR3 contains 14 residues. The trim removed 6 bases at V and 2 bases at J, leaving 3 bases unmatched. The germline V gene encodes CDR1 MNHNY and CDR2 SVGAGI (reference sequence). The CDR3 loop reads CASSTTGGNQPQHF. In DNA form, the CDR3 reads TGTGCCAGCAGCACGACAGGGGGCAATCAGCCCCAGCATTTT.

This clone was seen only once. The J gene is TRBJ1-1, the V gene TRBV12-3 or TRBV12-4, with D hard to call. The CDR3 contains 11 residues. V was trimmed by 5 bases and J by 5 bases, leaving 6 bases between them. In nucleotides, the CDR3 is TGTGCCAGCAGTCTTAGGACTGAAGCTTTCTTT. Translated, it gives CASSLRTEAFF.

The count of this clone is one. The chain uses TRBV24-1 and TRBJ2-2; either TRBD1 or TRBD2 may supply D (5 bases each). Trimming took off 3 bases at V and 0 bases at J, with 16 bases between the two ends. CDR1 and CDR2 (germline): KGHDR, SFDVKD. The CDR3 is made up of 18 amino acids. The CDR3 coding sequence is TGTGCCACCAGTGATCCTTCTTGGGACGGGTCGAACACCGGGGAGCTGTTTTTT. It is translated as CATSDPSWDGSNTGELFF.

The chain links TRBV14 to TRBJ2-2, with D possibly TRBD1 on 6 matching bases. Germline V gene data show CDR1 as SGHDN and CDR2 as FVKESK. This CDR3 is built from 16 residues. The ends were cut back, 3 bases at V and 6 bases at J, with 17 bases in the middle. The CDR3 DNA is TGTGCCAGCAGCCATTACGGAGGCAGGGGTGCCGGGGAGCTGTTTTTT. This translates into CASSHYGGRGAGELFF.

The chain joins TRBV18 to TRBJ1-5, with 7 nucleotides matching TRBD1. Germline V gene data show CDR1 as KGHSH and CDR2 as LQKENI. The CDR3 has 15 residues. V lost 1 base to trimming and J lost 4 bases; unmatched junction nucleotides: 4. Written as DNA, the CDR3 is TGTGCCAGCTCACCACAGGGGGCGGCTAATCAGCCCCAGCATTTT. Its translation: CASSPQGAANQPQHF. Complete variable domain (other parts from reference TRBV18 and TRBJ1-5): NAGVMQNPRHLVRRRGQEARLRCSPMKGHSHVYWYRQLPEEGLKFMVYLQKENIIDESGMPKERFSAEFPKEGPSILRIQQVVRGDSAAYFCASSPQGAANQPQHFGDGTRLSIL.

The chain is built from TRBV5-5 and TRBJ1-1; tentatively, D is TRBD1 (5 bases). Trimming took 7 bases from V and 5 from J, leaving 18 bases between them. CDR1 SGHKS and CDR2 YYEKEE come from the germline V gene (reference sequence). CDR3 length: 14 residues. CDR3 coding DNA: TGTGCCAGCGGCTACGGGGGAGGAGTGACTGAAGCTTTCTTT. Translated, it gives CASGYGGGVTEAFF.

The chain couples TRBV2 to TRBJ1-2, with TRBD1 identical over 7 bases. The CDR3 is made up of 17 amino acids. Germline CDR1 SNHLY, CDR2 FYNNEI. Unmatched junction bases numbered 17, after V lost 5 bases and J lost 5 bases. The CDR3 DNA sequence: TGTGCCAGCAGTCCTACACTTACGACAGGGATGTTATATGGCTACACCTTC. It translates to CASSPTLTTGMLYGYTF.

CDR3 protein: CAWERGDYQETQYF. In DNA form, the CDR3 reads TGTGCCTGGGAGCGGGGGGACTACCAAGAGACCCAGTACTTC. The gene calls are TRBV30 and TRBJ2-5, with TRBD2 identical over 9 bases. CDR3 length: 14 residues. Germline values: CDR1 GTSNPN, CDR2 SVGIG (reference sequence). Trimming at V came to 5 bases and at J to 0 bases, leaving 4 bases not matched to a gene.

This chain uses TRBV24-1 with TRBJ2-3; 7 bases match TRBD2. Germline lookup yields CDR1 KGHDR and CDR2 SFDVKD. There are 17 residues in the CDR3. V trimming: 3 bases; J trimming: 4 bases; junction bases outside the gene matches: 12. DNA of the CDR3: TGTGCCACCAGTGATATACAGCGGGATAAGACCTCAGATACGCAGTATTTT. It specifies CATSDIQRDKTSDTQYF.

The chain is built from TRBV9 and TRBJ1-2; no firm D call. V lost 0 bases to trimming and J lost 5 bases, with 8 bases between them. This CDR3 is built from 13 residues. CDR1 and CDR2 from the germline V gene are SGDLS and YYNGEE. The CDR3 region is CASSVVAGYGYTF. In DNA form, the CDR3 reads TGTGCCAGCAGCGTAGTAGCGGGGTATGGCTACACCTTC.

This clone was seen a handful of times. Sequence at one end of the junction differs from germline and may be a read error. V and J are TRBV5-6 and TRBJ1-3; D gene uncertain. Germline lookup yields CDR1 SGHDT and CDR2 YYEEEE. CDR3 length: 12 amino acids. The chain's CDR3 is CASSLIPGPSEF. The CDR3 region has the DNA TGTGCCAGCAGCTTGATTCCCGGACCGAGCGAATTT. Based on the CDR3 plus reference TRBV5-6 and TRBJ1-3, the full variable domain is DAGVTQSPTHLIKTRGQQVTLRCSPKSGHDTVSWYQQALGQGPQFIFQYYEEEERQRGNFPDRFSGHQFPNYSSELNVNALLLGDSALYLCASSLIPGPSEFGEGSWLTVV.